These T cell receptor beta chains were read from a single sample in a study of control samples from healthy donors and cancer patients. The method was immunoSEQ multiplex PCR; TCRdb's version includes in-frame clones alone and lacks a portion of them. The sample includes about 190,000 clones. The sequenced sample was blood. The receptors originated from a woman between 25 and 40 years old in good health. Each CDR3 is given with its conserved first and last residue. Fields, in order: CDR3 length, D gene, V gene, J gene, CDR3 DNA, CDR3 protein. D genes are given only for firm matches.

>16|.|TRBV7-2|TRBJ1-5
TGTGCCAGCAGCTTAGTCTGGCAGGGGACCAATCAGCCCCAGCATTTT
CASSLVWQGTNQPQHF
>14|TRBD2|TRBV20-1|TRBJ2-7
TGCAGTGCTAGTGTAGGCCTAGCGGCTAGGAGTACGTACTTC
CSASVGLAARSTYF
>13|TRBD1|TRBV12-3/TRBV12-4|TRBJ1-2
TGTGCCAGCACCCTGACAGGGTTGTATGGCTACACCTTC
CASTLTGLYGYTF
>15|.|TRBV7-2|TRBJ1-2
TGTGCCAGCAGCTTAATGGGTGGGGTCCCCGCGGGCTACACCTTC
CASSLMGGVPAGYTF
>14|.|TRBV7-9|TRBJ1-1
TGTGCCAGCAGACAAGGACAGATGAACACTGAAGCTTTCTTT
CASRQGQMNTEAFF
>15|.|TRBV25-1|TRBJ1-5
TGTGCCAGCCGCTTGTCACAGGGCGGCCAGGAGCCCCAGCATTTT
CASRLSQGGQEPQHF
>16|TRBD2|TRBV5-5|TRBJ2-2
TGTGCCAGCAGCTTGGCCGCGGGGGCGAACACCGGGGAGCTGTTTTTT
CASSLAAGANTGELFF
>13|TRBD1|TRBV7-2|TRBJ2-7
TGTGCCAGCAGCCCAGGACAGGCCGCCGAGCAGTACTTC
CASSPGQAAEQYF
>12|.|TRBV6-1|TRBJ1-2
TGTGCCAGCAGTGAAGTGGGGTGGGGCTACACCTTC
CASSEVGWGYTF
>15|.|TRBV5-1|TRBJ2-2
TGCGCCAGCAGCCCGGACCGGCTGAACACCGGGGAGCTGTTTTTT
CASSPDRLNTGELFF